This TCR beta chain was captured by sequencing in a study of blood T cell repertoires in COVID-19. Study information: T cells, B-cell-depleted T cells, or PBMCs provided the cDNA or gDNA that served as material.

Authors' data handling: The authors estimated nucleated cell counts from reference gene primer amplification. Using immunoSEQ multiplex PCR, the repertoire was profiled, and TCRdb retains in-frame clones only, with some absent. Clonal size and the V and J genes are those of that table, whereas D and trimming came from the DNA. The data hold roughly 45,000 clones, with about nine tenths observed a single time. J lost 5 bases, V lost 4 bases, and 14 bases had no gene match. The CDR3 loop spans 17 amino acids. Germline CDR1 and CDR2: KGHSH and LQKENI. This sequence originates from a woman older than 75 with COVID-19, enrolled during active disease. The sequenced sample consisted of peripheral blood. The J gene is TRBJ1-2, the V gene TRBV18; 9 bases match TRBD1. DNA for the CDR3: TGTGCCAGCTCACTTTCTCGCCTGGGACAGGGAAATTATGGCTACACCTTC. It is translated as CASSLSRLGQGNYGYTF.